Shown below are 5 T cell receptor beta chains from a single sample sequenced in a study of T cells after somatic rescue of genetic block. TCRdb's table, derived via immunoSEQ multiplex PCR, lists solely in-frame clones and lacks some. This sample yields approximately 58,000 clones, of which about 96% are seen a single time; 0.075% to 0.095% belongs to the top ten. The specimen sequenced was peripheral blood mononuclear cells (PBMCs). All receptors derive from a child under two years old.

The chain is built from TRBV11-2 and TRBJ2-2, with 11 nucleotides matching TRBD1. With V trimmed by 1 base and J by 6 bases, 1 base remained unmatched. The CDR3 runs to 15 residues. Germline V gene lookup returns CDR1 SGHAT and CDR2 FQNNGV. As DNA, the CDR3 is TGTGCCAGCAGCTTAGCGGGACAGGGGGCCGGGGAGCTGTTTTTT. Translating it yields CASSLAGQGAGELFF.

This chain links TRBV28 with TRBJ1-1; a weak D match, TRBD1 (6 bases). The germline V gene has CDR1 MDHEN and CDR2 SYDVKM. The CDR3 has 14 residues. V was shortened by 4 bases and J by 2 bases, with 11 bases between the two germline ends. The CDR3 coding sequence is TGTGCCAGCAGTTCGACAGGAGCTAACACTGAAGCTTTCTTT. Its translation is CASSSTGANTEAFF.

J is TRBJ2-2 and V is TRBV11-3; D remains ambiguous. Germline CDR1 and CDR2: SGHNT and YENEEA. The CDR3 sequence is 14 residues long. The V and J ends lost 6 bases and 0 bases respectively, with 8 bases between them. The CDR3 bases are TGTGCCAGCAGAACCCATCCGAACACCGGGGAGCTGTTTTTT. This codes for CASRTHPNTGELFF.

The chain joins TRBV9 to TRBJ2-3, with 8 bases fitting TRBD2. The CDR3 runs 15 residues. J was trimmed by 0 bases and V by 0 bases; bases with no gene match: 0. Germline V CDR1 and CDR2: SGDLS, YYNGEE. CDR3 coding DNA: TGTGCCAGCAGCGTAGCGGGAGGGAGCACAGATACGCAGTATTTT. As protein: CASSVAGGSTDTQYF.

The gene calls are TRBV5-1 and TRBJ2-3; 11 bases line up with TRBD2. The CDR3 runs 16 residues. J was trimmed by 2 bases and V by 0 bases; bases with no gene match: 2. Germline V gene data show CDR1 as SGHRS and CDR2 as YFSETQ. The CDR3 sequence is CASSLGLAGTTDTQYF. The CDR3 bases are TGCGCCAGCAGCTTGGGACTAGCGGGGACCACAGATACGCAGTATTTT.